This record concerns one T cell receptor (beta chain) sequence. Its antigen is unidentified. This specimen comes from a study of cytomegalovirus exposure and HLA in healthy donors. Study results and caveats: In an earlier analysis, most TCR beta V segments were productive about 87% or about 30% of the time. Both high specificity and high sensitivity reportedly marked the classifier's diagnosis of cytomegalovirus status. A later analysis showed HLA-associated TCR beta chains outstripping equally common others in clonal expansion.

With 60 Vbeta and 13 Jbeta primers, the PCR was carried out. The method was immunoSEQ multiplex PCR; TCRdb's version includes in-frame clones alone and lacks a portion of them. This table has about 200,000 clones, around 84% appearing once. CDR3 size: 15 residues. Trimming removed 4 bases from V and 5 bases from J; junction bases left unmatched: 11. Looked up from germline, CDR1 is SQVTM and CDR2 is ANQGSEA. The sample consisted of PBMCs. This TCR came from a woman younger than 30 in good health and CMV-seronegative. The chain links TRBV29-1 to TRBJ2-1; 7 nucleotides align to TRBD2. The CDR3 bases are TGCAGCGTTGGGGGCGGGCTAGCGGCGAACAATGAGCAGTTCTTC. It encodes CSVGGGLAANNEQFF.